This T cell receptor (beta chain) was identified in a study of tumor T cells in aggressive B-cell lymphoma. TCRdb's copy holds only in-frame clones and misses some; the assay was immunoSEQ multiplex PCR. Counted here are about 5,300 clones, roughly 87% occurring once; the ten biggest clones make up roughly 2.8%. Trimming removed 3 bases from V and 6 bases from J; junction bases left unmatched: 5. Germline V gene sequence: CDR1 SQVTM, CDR2 ANQGSEA. There are 14 residues in the CDR3. The chain recombines TRBV29-1 with TRBJ2-1; 10 bases fit TRBD2. The sequence came from an adult with diffuse large B cell lymphoma. The sample consisted of tumor tissue. For the CDR3, the DNA is TGCAGCGTTGAGCAGGCTAGCGGGGGCAATGAGCAGTTCTTC. This sequence encodes CSVEQASGGNEQFF.